The 30 T cell receptor beta chains below all came from one sample that was sequenced in a study of blood T cell repertoires in COVID-19. Produced via immunoSEQ multiplex PCR; TCRdb's table is partial and in-frame only. The sample shows about 250,000 clones, approximately 88% of them seen only once. The sequenced sample consisted of peripheral blood. The source of these receptors is a woman under 40 with COVID-19, enrolled during active disease.

The genes are TRBV7-9 and TRBJ2-1; D remains ambiguous. The germline CDR1 and CDR2 sequences are SEHNR and FQNEAQ (reference sequence). Trimming stripped 1 base from V and 5 bases from J, with 21 bases between. This CDR3 region has 18 residues. CDR3 sequence: CASSLVRPLSARDNEQFF. The CDR3 coding sequence is TGTGCCAGCAGCTTAGTGCGCCCCCTATCGGCTCGGGACAATGAGCAGTTCTTC. Variable domain in full (rest from reference TRBV7-9 and TRBJ2-1): DTGVSQNPRHKITKRGQNVTFRCDPISEHNRLYWYRQTLGQGPEFLTYFQNEAQLEKSRLLSDRFSAERPKGSFSTLEIQRTEQGDSAMYLCASSLVRPLSARDNEQFFGPGTRLTVL.

This chain uses TRBV10-3 with TRBJ1-4; D gene unclear. The CDR3 contains 15 residues. Germline V CDR1 and CDR2: ENHRY, SYGVKD. V shed 5 bases and J shed 0 bases, with 10 bases lying between them. CDR3 nucleotide sequence: TGTGCCATCAGTAAGAACAGTGCAACTAATGAAAAACTGTTTTTT. Its translation is CAISKNSATNEKLFF.

The J gene is TRBJ1-2, the V gene TRBV19; the match to TRBD1 covers 8 bases. The CDR3 has 12 residues. Germline-derived CDR1 and CDR2 are LNHDA and SQIVND (reference sequence). J was trimmed by 9 bases and V by 7 bases; bases with no gene match: 7. The CDR3 loop reads CASKDRVQSYTF. Here the CDR3 DNA reads TGTGCCAGTAAGGACAGGGTCCAGAGCTACACCTTC.

V gene TRBV5-6 combines with J gene TRBJ2-1, with a weak D call TRBD1 (6 bases). Per germline, CDR1 SGHDT and CDR2 YYEEEE. V lost 3 bases and J 4 bases, leaving 8 bases between the germline ends. The CDR3 is made up of 13 amino acids. DNA for the CDR3: TGTGCCAGCAGCTGGACAGTTTACAATGAGCAGTTCTTC. Translated, it gives CASSWTVYNEQFF. The complete variable domain, with remaining parts taken from reference TRBV5-6 and TRBJ2-1, reads DAGVTQSPTHLIKTRGQQVTLRCSPKSGHDTVSWYQQALGQGPQFIFQYYEEEERQRGNFPDRFSGHQFPNYSSELNVNALLLGDSALYLCASSWTVYNEQFFGPGTRLTVL.

The chain is built from TRBV4-2 and TRBJ2-1, with 7 bases identical to TRBD1. The CDR3 consists of 17 residues. Germline CDR1 reads LGHNA; CDR2 reads YNFKEQ. After removal of 4 bases from V and 2 bases from J, the junction contained 11 bases not matched to a gene. CDR3 DNA: TGTGCCAGCAGCCTGCAAGGAGACAGGGCTACCTACAATGAGCAGTTCTTC. Residues: CASSLQGDRATYNEQFF.

The genes are TRBV11-3 and TRBJ2-1; D remains unclear. CDR1 and CDR2 (germline): SGHNT, YENEEA. V lost 5 bases and J 2 bases, leaving 10 bases between the germline ends. The CDR3 is 14 amino acids. CDR3 sequence reads: CASSPLAAYNEQFF. In DNA form, the CDR3 reads TGTGCCAGCAGCCCGTTGGCGGCCTACAATGAGCAGTTCTTC.

The chain combines TRBV7-6 with TRBJ2-5; no reliable D call. V lost 5 bases and J 5 bases, leaving 18 bases between the germline ends. This CDR3 is built from 15 residues. The germline V gene encodes CDR1 SGHVS and CDR2 FNYEAQ. The CDR3, as DNA: TGTGCCAGCAGCACTACGTCTAGTTCTGTCGAGACCCAGTACTTC. Translating it yields CASSTTSSSVETQYF.

The gene calls are TRBV27 and TRBJ2-7; 8 bases fit TRBD1. CDR3 size: 14 residues. The V gene end was trimmed by 5 bases and the J gene end by 2 bases; junction bases not matched to a gene: 5. The germline V gene encodes CDR1 MNHEY and CDR2 SMNVEV (reference sequence). In nucleotides, the CDR3 is TGTGCCAGCAGTCCCCCGGACAGGGCCTACGAGCAGTACTTC. Its protein is CASSPPDRAYEQYF.

This chain links TRBV29-1 with TRBJ2-4; 8 bases match TRBD1. CDR3 length equals 13 residues. From germline, CDR1 is SQVTM and CDR2 ANQGSEA. V lost 7 bases, J lost 8 bases, and 10 bases stayed unmatched. The CDR3 DNA reads TGCAGCGCACAGGGGACAGGCATGGACATTCAGTACTTC. Translating it yields CSAQGTGMDIQYF.

The V and J genes are TRBV5-1 and TRBJ1-1; 8 bases map to TRBD1. The V gene's germline CDR1 is SGHRS and CDR2 YFSETQ. The trim removed 4 bases at V and 1 base at J, leaving 6 bases unmatched. The CDR3 loop spans 15 amino acids. CDR3 in amino acids: CASSVGTGENTEAFF. CDR3 DNA sequence: TGCGCCAGCAGCGTCGGGACAGGAGAGAACACTGAAGCTTTCTTT. The full variable domain, in which reference TRBV5-1 and TRBJ1-1 provide the parts outside the CDR3, is KAGVTQTPRYLIKTRGQQVTLSCSPISGHRSVSWYQQTPGQGLQFLFEYFSETQRNKGNFPGRFSGRQFSNSRSEMNVSTLELGDSALYLCASSVGTGENTEAFFGQGTRLTVV.

The J gene is TRBJ1-5, the V gene TRBV7-2; 7 positions agree with TRBD1. V was pared by 4 bases and J by 3 bases, with 6 bases of the junction left unmatched. The CDR3 covers 15 residues. The germline gives CDR1 SGHTA, CDR2 FQGNSA. CDR3 loop: CASSSLDRINQPQHF. CDR3 coding DNA: TGTGCCAGCAGCTCCTTGGACAGGATCAATCAGCCCCAGCATTTT.

This clone was found a few times. This rearrangement joins TRBV29-1 to TRBJ1-2, with 10 positions matching TRBD1. The germline V gene has CDR1 SQVTM and CDR2 ANQGSEA. V gave up 6 bases and J gave up 3 bases; unmatched junction bases: 4. The CDR3 runs 13 residues. The DNA for the CDR3 is TGCAGCGTAACGACAGGGGGCGACTATGGCTACACCTTC. This sequence encodes CSVTTGGDYGYTF.

V gene TRBV5-1 combines with J gene TRBJ2-7; 15 positions agree with TRBD2. The CDR3 consists of 14 residues. Germline loops: CDR1 SGHRS, CDR2 YFSETQ. Unmatched junction bases numbered 3, after V lost 4 bases and J lost 7 bases. In nucleotides, the CDR3 is TGCGCCAGCAGCCCGGGGACTAGCGGGAGGGAGCAGTACGTC. Its protein product is CASSPGTSGREQYV.

V and J are TRBV6-5 and TRBJ1-1, with D perhaps TRBD1 (5 bases). CDR1 is MNHEY, CDR2 SVGAGI, per germline. The CDR3 covers 13 residues. V lost 4 bases, J lost 4 bases, and 10 bases lay in between. The DNA of the CDR3 is TGTGCCAGCAGTTCTACGACAGTCACTGAAGCTTTCTTT. It translates to CASSSTTVTEAFF.

The chain links TRBV2 to TRBJ1-5; TRBD1 is a possible D gene (6 bases). Trimming removed 2 bases from V and 7 bases from J, with 15 bases in between. This CDR3 region has 15 residues. The germline V gene encodes CDR1 SNHLY and CDR2 FYNNEI. The CDR3 reads CASSEWGGAGQPQHF. The CDR3 region has the DNA TGTGCCAGCAGTGAATGGGGGGGCGCAGGGCAGCCCCAGCATTTT.

This clone was counted many times. This chain links TRBV6-4 with TRBJ2-3; 11 nucleotides align to TRBD1. The CDR3 covers 15 residues. From germline, CDR1 is MRHNA and CDR2 SNTAGT. Trimming removed 4 bases from V and 6 bases from J; junction bases left unmatched: 6. The DNA of the CDR3 is TGTGCCAGCAGTGTGGTCGGACAGGGGGCCGATACGCAGTATTTT. It encodes CASSVVGQGADTQYF.

The V gene is TRBV6-5, the J gene TRBJ2-7, with 9 nucleotides matching TRBD1. Trimming cost V 6 bases and J 3 bases; bases outside gene matches: 9. This CDR3 comprises 15 residues. The germline CDR1 and CDR2 sequences are MNHEY and SVGAGI. Written as DNA, the CDR3 is TGTGCCAGCAGCCGGACAGGGGTCAGCTTCTACGAGCAGTACTTC. Amino acid sequence: CASSRTGVSFYEQYF.

The gene calls are TRBV29-1 and TRBJ2-5; TRBD2 agrees at 11 bases. J gave up 6 bases and V 2 bases, and 11 bases lay outside the gene matches. CDR1 and CDR2 from the germline V gene are SQVTM and ANQGSEA. The length of the CDR3 is 16 residues. The CDR3 nucleotides read TGCAGCGTTGAATTCGATTCCCTAGCGGGAGGTCAGACCCAGTACTTC. Amino acids: CSVEFDSLAGGQTQYF.

The chain joins TRBV28 to TRBJ2-1, with a tentative D call TRBD1 (5 bases). The V end was cut by 6 bases, the J end by 8 bases, with 17 bases between. Germline CDR1 is MDHEN and CDR2 is SYDVKM. The CDR3 totals 14 residues. CDR3 sequence (DNA): TGTGCCAGCAGCCCGTACAGCGTGGGGCATGAGCAGTTCTTC. Protein sequence: CASSPYSVGHEQFF.

V usage is TRBV10-3 and J usage is TRBJ2-5, with D perhaps TRBD2 (6 bases). The V gene's germline CDR1 is ENHRY and CDR2 SYGVKD. Deletions cut 10 bases from V and 4 bases from J, with 19 bases between. The CDR3 contains 14 residues. This CDR3 reads CATRLGEPRETQYF. The DNA for the CDR3 is TGTGCCACGCGACTAGGCGAACCCAGAGAGACCCAGTACTTC.

This chain uses TRBV6-5 with TRBJ1-1, with D unclear. The germline gives CDR1 MNHEY, CDR2 SVGAGI. The V and J ends lost 5 bases and 10 bases respectively, with 14 bases between them. This CDR3 is built from 12 residues. The CDR3 nucleotides are TGTGCCAGCAGTCCACTCCTACGTCGAGCTTTCTTT. This gives the protein CASSPLLRRAFF.

The rearrangement joins TRBV7-9 to TRBJ2-2, with 8 bases fitting TRBD1. The J segment lost 0 bases and the V segment lost 6 bases, leaving 3 bases of the junction unmatched. Per the germline V gene, CDR1 is SEHNR and CDR2 is FQNEAQ (reference sequence). The CDR3 is 15 residues long. The CDR3, as DNA: TGTGCCAGCAGACCGACAGGGGCGAACACCGGGGAGCTGTTTTTT. Translated: CASRPTGANTGELFF.

The gene calls are TRBV18 and TRBJ2-5, with 9 bases aligning to TRBD2. With V trimmed by 4 bases and J by 5 bases, 14 bases remained unmatched. Germline values: CDR1 KGHSH, CDR2 LQKENI. This CDR3 has 17 residues. CDR3 residues: CASSRFFELAGIETQYF. The CDR3 nucleotides are TGTGCCAGCTCACGTTTTTTTGAGCTAGCGGGAATTGAGACCCAGTACTTC.

DNA for the CDR3: TGTGCCAGCAGTTACGGGCGGGACCACTCCTACGAGCAGTACGTC. It is translated as CASSYGRDHSYEQYV. This chain uses TRBV6-2 or TRBV6-3 with TRBJ2-7; weak D call: TRBD2 (6 bases). Germline CDR1 and CDR2: MNHEY and SVGEGT. The V end was cut by 2 bases, the J end by 0 bases, with 11 bases between. CDR3 size: 15 residues.

This chain links TRBV7-2 with TRBJ2-1, with TRBD2 as a possible D gene (6 bases). The ends were cut back, 5 bases at V and 10 bases at J, with 24 bases in the middle. The CDR3 runs 16 residues. Germline CDR1 is SGHTA and CDR2 is FQGNSA. CDR3 DNA: TGTGCCAGCAGCCCAGAGAGTAGCGGACTGGGGGTGGAGCAGTTCTTC. It is translated as CASSPESSGLGVEQFF. Combining the CDR3 with reference TRBV7-2 and TRBJ2-1 gives the whole variable domain GAGVSQSPSNKVTEKGKDVELRCDPISGHTALYWYRQSLGQGLEFLIYFQGNSAPDKSGLPSDRFSAERTGGSVSTLTIQRTQQEDSAVYLCASSPESSGLGVEQFFGPGTRLTVL.

This chain joins TRBV18 and TRBJ2-7; D perhaps matches TRBD1 (5 bases). This CDR3 spans 14 amino acids. The V and J ends lost 3 bases and 5 bases respectively, with 14 bases between them. Germline CDR1 is KGHSH and CDR2 is LQKENI. The CDR3 nucleotides are TGTGCCAGCTCACCCCGCGTTAGGGGCGACGAGCAGTACTTC. It translates to CASSPRVRGDEQYF.

This clone was detected only once. The chain combines TRBV11-2 with TRBJ1-1; the match to TRBD1 covers 9 bases. Unmatched junction bases numbered 2, after V lost 2 bases and J lost 1 base. Germline V lookup: CDR1 SGHAT, CDR2 FQNNGV. This CDR3 spans 15 amino acids. The chain's CDR3 is CASSLLQGANTEAFF. The CDR3 bases are TGTGCCAGCAGCTTACTACAGGGGGCGAACACTGAAGCTTTCTTT.

V gene TRBV5-3 combines with J gene TRBJ2-5; no reliable D call. TRBV5-3 belongs to the ORF category, with a function that is uncertain. This CDR3 has 13 residues. V was pared by 2 bases and J by 2 bases, with 7 bases between. CDR3 sequence: CARSLRVQETQYF. The CDR3 coding sequence is TGTGCCAGAAGCTTACGCGTGCAAGAGACCCAGTACTTC.

The chain recombines TRBV5-1 with TRBJ2-3; 8 positions match TRBD1. Germline trimming cut 0 bases from V and 4 bases from J; bases unmatched to any gene: 4. Germline V gives CDR1 SGHRS, CDR2 YFSETQ. The CDR3 spans 15 residues. CDR3 residues: CASSLASTGADTQYF. The DNA for the CDR3 is TGCGCCAGCAGCTTGGCTTCGACAGGGGCAGATACGCAGTATTTT.

Only one count was recorded for this clone. V and J are TRBV28 and TRBJ2-3; D call uncertain. Trimming took 2 bases from V and 1 from J, leaving 13 bases between them. The length of the CDR3 is 16 residues. The germline V gene has CDR1 MDHEN and CDR2 SYDVKM. The CDR3 DNA reads as TGTGCCAGCAGTTTAGTCTCCCGGGTTCGCACAGATACGCAGTATTTT. Translation gives CASSLVSRVRTDTQYF.